One sample yielded the 4 T cell receptor beta chains listed below, sequenced in a study of T cell repertoires in cytomegalovirus infection. One entry per CDR3 protein, called by TCRdb with MiXCR from the reads. The sample records around 530,000 distinct CDR3 sequences, approximately 26% being singletons. Sequenced sample: PBMCs. The source of these receptors is a human donor in good health (CMV status not recorded). Some clones in this sample may be carry-over from other donors' samples.

The chain is built from TRBV19 and TRBJ2-1; possibly TRBD2 for D (7 bases). The V end was cut by 0 bases, the J end by 9 bases, with 15 bases between. The CDR3 sequence is 15 residues long. The germline V gene has CDR1 LNHDA and CDR2 SQIVND (reference sequence). The CDR3 DNA sequence: TGTGCCAGTAGTATAGACGGGGGGCTGTACGGTGAGCAGTTCTTC. Its translation: CASSIDGGLYGEQFF.

This rearrangement joins TRBV28 to TRBJ2-5; 12 bases are shared with TRBD2. The V segment lost 6 bases and the J segment 5 bases; nucleotides outside the gene matches: 13. The CDR3 is made up of 17 amino acids. Germline-derived CDR1 and CDR2 are MDHEN and SYDVKM. The CDR3 loop reads CASSPWASGRAGETQYF. For the CDR3, the DNA is TGTGCCAGCAGCCCATGGGCTAGCGGGAGGGCCGGTGAGACCCAGTACTTC.

The chain has TRBV28 and TRBJ1-6, with D maybe TRBD1 (6 bases). The V and J ends lost 8 bases and 1 base respectively, with 9 bases between them. The CDR3 is 14 amino acids. Germline-derived CDR1 and CDR2 are MDHEN and SYDVKM. CDR3 sequence reads: CASRGLSYNSPLHF. The CDR3 DNA sequence: TGTGCCAGCCGGGGGCTTTCCTATAATTCACCCCTCCACTTT.

This clonotype was observed many times. V and J are TRBV7-2 and TRBJ2-3; D is possibly TRBD2 (6 bases). The CDR3 is 15 amino acids. Germline V gene data show CDR1 as SGHTA and CDR2 as FQGNSA. The ends were cut back, 3 bases at V and 2 bases at J, with 12 bases in the middle. The CDR3 spells CASSLRGGDTDTQYF. The CDR3 DNA is TGTGCCAGCAGCTTGAGGGGAGGTGACACAGATACGCAGTATTTT.